The present TCR beta chain was sequenced within a study of OX40 agonist ivuxolimab in advanced cancers. In the study overall: Patients undergoing dose escalation presented with hepatocellular carcinoma, melanoma, renal cell or head and neck cancer.

Generated by immunoSEQ multiplex PCR, the TCRdb table keeps only in-frame clones and is missing some. This table has over 100,000 clones, 80% to 90% appearing once. The CDR3 consists of 13 residues. Trimming stripped 2 bases from V and 3 bases from J, with 8 bases between. Looked up from germline, CDR1 is SGHNT and CDR2 is YENEEA. The sample was CD4+ or CD8+ T cells sorted from blood, taken in a trial of the OX40 agonist ivuxolimab. This chain joins TRBV11-3 and TRBJ2-7, with a tentative D call TRBD1 (6 bases). The sequence was collected from an adult with an advanced solid tumor such as melanoma, head and neck, liver or kidney cancer. CDR3 coding DNA: TGTGCCAGCAGCTTAACAGGGATCTACGAGCAGTACTTC. This gives the protein CASSLTGIYEQYF.